This passage covers 26 T cell receptor beta chains from one sample sequenced in a study of blood T cell repertoires in COVID-19. Measured with immunoSEQ multiplex PCR; TCRdb has only the in-frame clones, and not every one. The sample includes around 110,000 clones, 75% to 95% of them seen just once. The sample comprised peripheral blood. These receptors were obtained from a human donor with active COVID-19. The donor label of this sample is uncertain.

This clone was seen just once. The chain uses TRBV2 and TRBJ2-7; weak D call: TRBD1 (6 bases). The V and J ends lost 7 bases and 6 bases respectively, with 10 bases between them. CDR3 length equals 11 residues. In germline, CDR1 is SNHLY, CDR2 FYNNEI. CDR3 amino acids: CASTGGREQYF. The CDR3 DNA follows: TGTGCCAGCACTGGGGGCCGCGAGCAGTACTTC.

The V gene is TRBV7-2, the J gene TRBJ1-1; the D is unclear. The V end lost 5 bases, the J end lost 3 bases, and 7 bases lay between the germline ends. CDR3 length equals 12 residues. Germline V gene sequence: CDR1 SGHTA, CDR2 FQGNSA. The CDR3 nucleotides are TGTGCCAGCAGCCGAGAGTACACTGAAGCTTTCTTT. This translates into CASSREYTEAFF.

In this sample, this clone turned up once. The gene calls are TRBV29-1 and TRBJ2-7; possibly TRBD1 for D (8 bases). In germline, CDR1 is SQVTM, CDR2 ANQGSEA. The V end was cut by 4 bases, the J end by 6 bases, with 19 bases between. The CDR3 sequence is 14 residues long. CDR3 nucleotide sequence: TGCAGCGTTGCTCGAGGTAACAGGGGGGGCGAGCAGTACTTC. Translation gives CSVARGNRGGEQYF.

This clone was seen more than once but under ten times. This rearrangement joins TRBV2 to TRBJ1-2; 9 nucleotides agree with TRBD1. Unmatched junction bases numbered 5, after V lost 8 bases and J lost 1 base. Looked up from germline, CDR1 is SNHLY and CDR2 is FYNNEI. The CDR3 sequence is 14 residues long. In nucleotides, the CDR3 is TGTGCCAGCGTCCGGGACAGGGATAACTATGGCTACACCTTC. It specifies CASVRDRDNYGYTF.

The chain combines TRBV7-9 with TRBJ2-2, with D maybe TRBD1 (5 bases). The CDR3 extends over 14 amino acids. Trimming removed 5 bases from V and 7 bases from J, with 14 bases in between. Germline lookup yields CDR1 SEHNR and CDR2 FQNEAQ (reference sequence). For the CDR3, the DNA is TGTGCCAGCAGCCCCCCCACAGGTTACGGGGAGCTGTTTTTT. Translation gives CASSPPTGYGELFF.

The V gene is TRBV2, the J gene TRBJ2-2; weak D call: TRBD1 (7 bases). The V gene lost 7 bases and the J gene lost 4 bases, with 19 bases spanning the gap. The germline gives CDR1 SNHLY, CDR2 FYNNEI. This CDR3 has 16 residues. The CDR3 loop reads CASKAGGGVGTGELFF. The CDR3 DNA follows: TGTGCCAGCAAGGCCGGAGGGGGCGTCGGCACCGGGGAGCTGTTTTTT.

The sample holds one count of this clone. The chain joins TRBV4-3 to TRBJ2-7, with D possibly being TRBD1 (6 bases). This CDR3 region has 16 residues. Trimming left V 0 bases short and J 2 bases short, with 14 bases between. Germline lookup yields CDR1 LGHNA and CDR2 YSLEER. CDR3 sequence: CASSQDYGTKTYEQYF. As DNA, the CDR3 is TGCGCCAGCAGCCAAGATTACGGGACAAAGACCTACGAGCAGTACTTC.

The chain is built from TRBV7-9 and TRBJ1-4; 9 bases match TRBD1. After removal of 5 bases from V and 7 bases from J, the junction contained 8 bases not matched to a gene. Germline CDR1 reads SEHNR; CDR2 reads FQNEAQ (reference sequence). The CDR3 sequence is 15 residues long. The CDR3 here is CASSLFTGGFEKLFF. The CDR3 nucleotides read TGTGCCAGCAGCCTATTTACAGGGGGCTTTGAAAAACTGTTTTTT.

The genes are TRBV10-2 and TRBJ1-5; D may be TRBD1 (6 bases). Germline CDR1 and CDR2: WSHSY and SAAADI. The CDR3 has 14 residues. With 7 bases removed from V and 2 bases from J, the gap between germline ends came to 12 bases. The CDR3 reads CASNLSGGNQPQHF. The CDR3 DNA sequence: TGCGCCAGCAACTTATCAGGGGGCAATCAGCCCCAGCATTTT.

Here the CDR3 DNA reads TGTGCCAGCAGCTTAGGCGGCGGCTTTCAAGAGACCCAGTACTTC. Amino acid sequence: CASSLGGGFQETQYF. The chain uses TRBV7-2 and TRBJ2-5; no clear D gene. This CDR3 comprises 15 residues. In germline, CDR1 is SGHTA, CDR2 FQGNSA. Trimming shortened V by 1 base and J by 2 bases, and 11 bases separated the two germline ends.

The rearrangement joins TRBV30 to TRBJ1-5; D call uncertain. Germline V CDR1 and CDR2: GTSNPN, SVGIG (reference sequence). Trimming left V 0 bases short and J 7 bases short, with 13 bases between. The CDR3 spans 14 residues. CDR3 nucleotides: TGTGCCTGGAGTGTTGGAGGTCGGCGGCAGCCCCAGCATTTT. It yields the protein CAWSVGGRRQPQHF.

V usage is TRBV7-9 and J usage is TRBJ1-1, with D possibly matching TRBD1 (5 bases). CDR1 SEHNR and CDR2 FQNEAQ come from the germline V gene (reference sequence). This CDR3 comprises 17 residues. The V and J ends lost 1 base and 1 base respectively, with 16 bases between them. The CDR3 DNA follows: TGTGCCAGCAGCTTAGTAGAAGGGGTTTTCGGGAACACTGAAGCTTTCTTT. The encoded protein is CASSLVEGVFGNTEAFF.

The chain employs TRBV15 and TRBJ1-2; TRBD1 matches at 7 bases. Trimming cost V 1 base and J 6 bases; bases outside gene matches: 8. The CDR3 length is 15 residues. Germline V CDR1 and CDR2: LNHNV, YYDKDF (reference sequence). The CDR3 region has the DNA TGTGCCACCAGCAGAGGTTTGACAGGGTCGGATGGCTACACCTTC. It translates to CATSRGLTGSDGYTF. The entire variable domain, with the rest obtained from reference TRBV15 and TRBJ1-2, is as follows: DAMVIQNPRYQVTQFGKPVTLSCSQTLNHNVMYWYQQKSSQAPKLLFHYYDKDFNNEADTPDNFQSRRPNTSFCFLDIRSPGLGDTAMYLCATSRGLTGSDGYTFGSGTRLTVV.

The J gene is TRBJ2-7, the V gene TRBV14; possibly TRBD1 for D (7 bases). The germline V gene has CDR1 SGHDN and CDR2 FVKESK. This CDR3 has 14 residues. Trimming took 5 bases from V and 2 from J, leaving 13 bases between them. Here the CDR3 reads CASSTQGTPYEQYF. The CDR3 nucleotides are TGTGCCAGCAGCACACAGGGGACTCCCTACGAGCAGTACTTC.

The chain joins TRBV9 to TRBJ2-7; 9 bases match TRBD1. Germline V lookup: CDR1 SGDLS, CDR2 YYNGEE. CDR3 length: 18 amino acids. V lost 4 bases to trimming and J lost 6 bases; unmatched junction nucleotides: 20. CDR3 protein: CASSSHPGQGNLPSEQYF. In nucleotides, the CDR3 is TGTGCCAGCAGCTCACACCCGGGACAGGGAAATCTTCCCTCCGAGCAGTACTTC.

V and J are TRBV7-2 and TRBJ2-2; the match to TRBD1 covers 9 bases. Losses at the gene ends were 4 bases for V and 5 bases for J; bases not matched to a gene: 5. The CDR3 consists of 15 residues. Germline V gives CDR1 SGHTA, CDR2 FQGNSA. In nucleotides, the CDR3 is TGTGCCAGCAGCTCCCAGACAGGGGGAACCGGGGAGCTGTTTTTT. Its translation is CASSSQTGGTGELFF.

The rearrangement joins TRBV7-8 to TRBJ1-2; tentatively, D is TRBD1 (5 bases). From germline, CDR1 is SGHVS and CDR2 FQNEAQ. The CDR3 totals 15 residues. V was pared by 1 base and J by 6 bases, with 15 bases between. CDR3 DNA: TGTGCCAGCAGCTTAGTTTCGACAGCCCCTAATGGCTACACCTTC. It translates to CASSLVSTAPNGYTF. The whole variable domain, filled in from reference TRBV7-8 and TRBJ1-2, reads GAGVSQSPRYKVAKRGQDVALRCDPISGHVSLFWYQQALGQGPEFLTYFQNEAQLDKSGLPSDRFFAERPEGSVSTLKIQRTQQEDSAVYLCASSLVSTAPNGYTFGSGTRLTVV.

V gene TRBV15 combines with J gene TRBJ1-4; 8 bases are shared with TRBD1. The J segment lost 8 bases and the V segment lost 3 bases, leaving 5 bases of the junction unmatched. Germline V CDR1 and CDR2: LNHNV, YYDKDF (reference sequence). The CDR3 runs 14 residues. CDR3 nucleotide sequence: TGTGCCACCAGCAGGCAGACAGGGGAAGAAAAACTGTTTTTT. Protein: CATSRQTGEEKLFF.

The CDR3 is CASSHGDGAFSGNTIYF. CDR3 sequence (DNA): TGCGCCAGCAGCCACGGCGACGGAGCATTCTCTGGAAACACCATATATTTT. The chain has TRBV5-1 and TRBJ1-3; D ambiguous. Deletions cut 4 bases from V and 0 bases from J, with 17 bases between. The CDR3 runs 17 residues. The V gene's germline CDR1 is SGHRS and CDR2 YFSETQ.

The sample holds a few counts of this clone. CDR3 in DNA: TGTGCCAGCAGCTTAGGAATTGGCGGGGGTTCCTACGAGCAGTACTTC. Protein sequence: CASSLGIGGGSYEQYF. V usage is TRBV7-2 and J usage is TRBJ2-7; 7 positions agree with TRBD2. V trimming: 1 base; J trimming: 1 base; junction bases outside the gene matches: 7. The CDR3 covers 16 residues. The germline V gene encodes CDR1 SGHTA and CDR2 FQGNSA.

The rearrangement links TRBV18 to TRBJ1-1; 7 bases agree with TRBD1. This CDR3 region has 14 residues. The V and J ends lost 6 bases and 1 base, in that order; junction bases with no gene match: 5. Germline V CDR1 and CDR2: KGHSH, LQKENI. CDR3 residues: CASSDRARNTEAFF. The CDR3, as DNA: TGTGCCAGCTCCGACAGGGCGCGGAACACTGAAGCTTTCTTT.

The chain has TRBV6-5 and TRBJ2-1; D is unclear. The CDR3 has 13 amino acids. The germline CDR1 and CDR2 sequences are MNHEY and SVGAGI. Trimming cost V 6 bases and J 5 bases, with 11 bases left between them. Here the CDR3 reads CASRTTANNEQFF. The CDR3 DNA reads as TGTGCCAGCAGAACTACCGCCAACAATGAGCAGTTCTTC.

This chain uses TRBV4-3 with TRBJ2-3; weak D call: TRBD2 (7 bases). Trimming stripped 4 bases from V and 4 bases from J, with 18 bases between. The length of the CDR3 is 16 residues. Germline V lookup: CDR1 LGHNA, CDR2 YSLEER. CDR3 loop: CASSLTGRGGADTQYF. The CDR3, as DNA: TGCGCCAGCAGCCTTACAGGGAGGGGAGGTGCAGATACGCAGTATTTT.

V is TRBV9 and J is TRBJ1-4; D is unresolved. This CDR3 contains 15 residues. Germline V CDR1 and CDR2: SGDLS, YYNGEE. V was clipped by 4 bases and J by 4 bases, with 14 bases between them. For the CDR3, the DNA is TGTGCCAGCAGCCCACGTTCCGGGTTTAATGAAAAACTGTTTTTT. Translation: CASSPRSGFNEKLFF.

This chain joins TRBV4-3 and TRBJ2-5, with 13 bases aligning to TRBD2. Germline trimming cut 3 bases from V and 4 bases from J; bases unmatched to any gene: 8. Germline V gene data show CDR1 as LGHNA and CDR2 as YSLEER. CDR3 length equals 17 residues. DNA of the CDR3: TGCGCCAGCAGCCATACCGGGACTAGCGGGACCCGAGAGACCCAGTACTTC. Translated, it gives CASSHTGTSGTRETQYF.

The chain employs TRBV12-3 or TRBV12-4 and TRBJ2-2; D remains ambiguous. V shed 1 base and J shed 7 bases, with 7 bases lying between them. CDR3 length: 13 amino acids. CDR3 protein: CASSLVENGELFF. CDR3 nucleotides: TGTGCCAGCAGTTTAGTGGAGAACGGGGAGCTGTTTTTT.